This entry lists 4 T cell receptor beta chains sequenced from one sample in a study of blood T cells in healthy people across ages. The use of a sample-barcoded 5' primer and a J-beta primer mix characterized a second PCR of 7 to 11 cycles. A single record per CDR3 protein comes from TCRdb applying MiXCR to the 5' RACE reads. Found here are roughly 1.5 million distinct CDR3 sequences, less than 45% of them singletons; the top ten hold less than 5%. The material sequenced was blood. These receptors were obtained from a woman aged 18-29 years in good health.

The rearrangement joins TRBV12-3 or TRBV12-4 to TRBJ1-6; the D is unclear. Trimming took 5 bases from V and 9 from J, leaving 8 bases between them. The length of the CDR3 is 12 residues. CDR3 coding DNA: TGTGCCAGCAGTCCTACTGCTTCACCCCTCCACTTT. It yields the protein CASSPTASPLHF.

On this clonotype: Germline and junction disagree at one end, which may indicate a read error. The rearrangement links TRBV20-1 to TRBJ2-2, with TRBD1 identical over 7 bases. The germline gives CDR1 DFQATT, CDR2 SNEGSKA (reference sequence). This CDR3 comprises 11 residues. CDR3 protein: CSARDTGVLFF. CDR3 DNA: TGCAGTGCTAGAGATACAGGGGTGCTGTTTTTT.

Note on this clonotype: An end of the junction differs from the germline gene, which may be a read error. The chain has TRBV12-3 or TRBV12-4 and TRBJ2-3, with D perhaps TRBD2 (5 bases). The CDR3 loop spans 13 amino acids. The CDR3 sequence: CASSRVRADTEYF. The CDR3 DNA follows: TGTGCCAGCAGCCGAGTGCGGGCAGATACGGAGTATTTT.

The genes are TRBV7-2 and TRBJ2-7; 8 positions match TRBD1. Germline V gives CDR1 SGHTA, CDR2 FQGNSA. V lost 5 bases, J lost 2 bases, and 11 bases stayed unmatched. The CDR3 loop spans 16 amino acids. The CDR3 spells CASSRILSGQAYEQYF. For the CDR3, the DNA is TGTGCCAGCAGCCGAATCCTCTCGGGACAGGCCTACGAGCAGTACTTC.